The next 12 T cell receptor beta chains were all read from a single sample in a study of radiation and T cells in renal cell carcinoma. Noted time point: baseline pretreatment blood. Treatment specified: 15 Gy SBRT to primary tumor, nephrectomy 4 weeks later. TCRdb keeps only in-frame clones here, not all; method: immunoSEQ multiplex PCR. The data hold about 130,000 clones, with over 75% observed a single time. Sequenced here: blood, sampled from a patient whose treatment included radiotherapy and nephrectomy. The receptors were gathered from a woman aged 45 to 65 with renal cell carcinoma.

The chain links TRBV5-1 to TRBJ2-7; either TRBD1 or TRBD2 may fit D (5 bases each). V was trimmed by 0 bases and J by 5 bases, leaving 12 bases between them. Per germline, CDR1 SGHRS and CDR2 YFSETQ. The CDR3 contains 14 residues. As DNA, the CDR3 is TGCGCCAGCAGCTTGGATTACCGGGACCACGAGCAGTACTTC. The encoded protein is CASSLDYRDHEQYF.

DNA of the CDR3: TGCGCCAGCAGCCTTACAGGGGGTAGGTCTGAAGCTTTCTTT. Its translation: CASSLTGGRSEAFF. The rearrangement links TRBV4-3 to TRBJ1-1; 8 nucleotides agree with TRBD1. The V segment lost 4 bases and the J segment 6 bases; nucleotides outside the gene matches: 7. CDR1 is LGHNA, CDR2 YSLEER, per germline. The CDR3 consists of 14 residues.

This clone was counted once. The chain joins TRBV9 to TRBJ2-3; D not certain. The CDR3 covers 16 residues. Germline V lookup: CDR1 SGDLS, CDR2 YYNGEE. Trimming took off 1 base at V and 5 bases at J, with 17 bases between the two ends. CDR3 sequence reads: CASSVQLTAGKDTQYF. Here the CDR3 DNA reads TGTGCCAGCAGCGTACAGCTTACCGCAGGCAAAGATACGCAGTATTTT.

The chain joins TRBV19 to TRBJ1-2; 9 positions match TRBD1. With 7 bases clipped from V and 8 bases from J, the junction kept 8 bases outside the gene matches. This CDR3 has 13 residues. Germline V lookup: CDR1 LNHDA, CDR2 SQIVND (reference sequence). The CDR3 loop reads CASKDPGTGGYTF. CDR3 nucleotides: TGTGCCAGTAAGGATCCAGGGACAGGGGGCTACACCTTC.

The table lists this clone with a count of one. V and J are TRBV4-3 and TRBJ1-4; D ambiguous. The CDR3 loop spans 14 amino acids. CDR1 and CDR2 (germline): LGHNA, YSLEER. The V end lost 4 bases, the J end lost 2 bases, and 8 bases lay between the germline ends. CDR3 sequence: CASSLLGTNEKLFF. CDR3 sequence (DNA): TGCGCCAGCAGCCTTCTGGGGACTAATGAAAAACTGTTTTTT.

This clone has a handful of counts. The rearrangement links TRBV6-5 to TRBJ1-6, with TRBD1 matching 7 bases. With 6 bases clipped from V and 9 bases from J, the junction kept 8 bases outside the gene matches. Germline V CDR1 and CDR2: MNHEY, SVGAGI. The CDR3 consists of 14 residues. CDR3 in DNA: TGTGCCAGCAGCCAAACAGGGGATGGTTCACCCCTCCACTTT. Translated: CASSQTGDGSPLHF.

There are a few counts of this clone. CDR3 amino acids: CASSSDLGNQPQHF. The CDR3 DNA is TGTGCCAGCAGCTCTGACTTGGGCAATCAGCCCCAGCATTTT. The chain is built from TRBV7-9 and TRBJ1-5, with D uncertain. Germline assignment: CDR1 SEHNR and CDR2 FQNEAQ (reference sequence). The CDR3 has 14 amino acids. V lost 4 bases and J 2 bases, leaving 9 bases between the germline ends.

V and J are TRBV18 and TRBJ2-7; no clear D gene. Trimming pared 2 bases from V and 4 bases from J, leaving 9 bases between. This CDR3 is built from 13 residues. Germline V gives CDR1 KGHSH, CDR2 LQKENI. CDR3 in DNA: TGTGCCAGCTCACCATCAGCCTTATACGAGCAGTACTTC. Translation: CASSPSALYEQYF. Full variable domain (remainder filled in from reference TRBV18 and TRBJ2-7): NAGVMQNPRHLVRRRGQEARLRCSPMKGHSHVYWYRQLPEEGLKFMVYLQKENIIDESGMPKERFSAEFPKEGPSILRIQQVVRGDSAAYFCASSPSALYEQYFGPGTRLTVT.

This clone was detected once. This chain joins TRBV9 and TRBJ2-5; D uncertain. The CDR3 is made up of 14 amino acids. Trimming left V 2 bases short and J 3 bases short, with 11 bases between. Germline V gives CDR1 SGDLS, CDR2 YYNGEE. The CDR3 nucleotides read TGTGCCAGCAGCGTTGGCCTGCTAGAAGAGACCCAGTACTTC. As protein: CASSVGLLEETQYF.

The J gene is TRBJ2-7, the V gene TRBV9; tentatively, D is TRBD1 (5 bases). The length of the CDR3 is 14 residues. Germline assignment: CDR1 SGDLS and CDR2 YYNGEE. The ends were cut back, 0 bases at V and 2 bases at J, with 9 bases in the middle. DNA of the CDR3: TGTGCCAGCAGCGTAGATGGGGCGGCCTACGAGCAGTACTTC. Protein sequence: CASSVDGAAYEQYF.

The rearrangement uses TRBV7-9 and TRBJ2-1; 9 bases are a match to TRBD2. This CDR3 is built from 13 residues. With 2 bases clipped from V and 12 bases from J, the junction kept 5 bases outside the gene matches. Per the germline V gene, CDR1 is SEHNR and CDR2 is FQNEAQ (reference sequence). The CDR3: CASSLPGGGVQFF. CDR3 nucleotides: TGTGCCAGCAGCTTACCTGGCGGGGGGGTGCAGTTCTTC. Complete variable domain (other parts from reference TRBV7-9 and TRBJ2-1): DTGVSQNPRHKITKRGQNVTFRCDPISEHNRLYWYRQTLGQGPEFLTYFQNEAQLEKSRLLSDRFSAERPKGSFSTLEIQRTEQGDSAMYLCASSLPGGGVQFFGPGTRLTVL.

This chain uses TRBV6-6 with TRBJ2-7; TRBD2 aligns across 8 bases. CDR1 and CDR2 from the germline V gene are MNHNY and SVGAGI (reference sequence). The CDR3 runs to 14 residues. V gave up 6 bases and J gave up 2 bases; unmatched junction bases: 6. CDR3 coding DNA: TGTGCCAGCAGGCCCGGGGGGGCCACCTACGAGCAGTACTTC. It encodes CASRPGGATYEQYF.